The rows below give T cell receptor beta chains drawn from one sample of a study of blood T cells in healthy people across ages. One entry per CDR3 protein results from TCRdb running MiXCR on the 5' RACE reads. The sample has hundreds of thousands of distinct CDR3 sequences; about 30% are singletons. The sample comprised blood. Receptors were obtained from a woman of 80 years or more in good health. The CDR3 runs from the conserved cysteine through the conserved F or W. The order of the fields is CDR3 protein, CDR3 DNA, CDR3 length, J gene, V gene, clone size, D gene. A D gene is named only where the DNA matches it firmly. Clone size is given for some rows only: seen once, a few or many times, or a class if the clone is expanded.

CDR3aa: CATDSSGANVLTF; CDR3nt: TGCGCCACCGACAGCTCTGGGGCCAACGTCCTGACTTTC; len: 13; j_gene: TRBJ2-6; v_gene: TRBV10-2; abundance: many; d_gene: .
CDR3aa: CASSFSTVEKLFF; CDR3nt: TGTGCCAGCAGTTTTAGTACAGTTGAAAAACTGTTTTTT; len: 13; j_gene: TRBJ1-4; v_gene: TRBV27; abundance: few; d_gene: .
CDR3aa: CASSQDHDILLSYGYTF; CDR3nt: TGTGCCAGCAGCCAAGACCATGACATCCTCCTGAGCTATGGCTACACCTTC; len: 17; j_gene: TRBJ1-2; v_gene: TRBV3-1; abundance: many; d_gene: .
CDR3aa: CASSLGNLGADTQYF; CDR3nt: TGTGCCAGCAGTTTGGGAAACTTAGGGGCAGATACGCAGTATTTT; len: 15; j_gene: TRBJ2-3; v_gene: TRBV12-3/TRBV12-4; abundance: few; d_gene: .
CDR3aa: CASSGQATNTGELFF; CDR3nt: TGTGCCAGCAGTGGACAGGCGACGAACACCGGGGAGCTGTTTTTT; len: 15; j_gene: TRBJ2-2; v_gene: TRBV6-2/TRBV6-3; abundance: .; d_gene: TRBD1
CDR3aa: CASSKEGIGELFF; CDR3nt: TGTGCCAGCAGCAAAGAGGGTATCGGGGAGCTGTTTTTT; len: 13; j_gene: TRBJ2-2; v_gene: TRBV7-2; abundance: .; d_gene: .
CDR3aa: CASSFPGTSNEQFF; CDR3nt: TGTGCCAGCAGCTTTCCCGGGACTAGCAATGAGCAGTTCTTC; len: 14; j_gene: TRBJ2-1; v_gene: TRBV7-2; abundance: many; d_gene: TRBD2
CDR3aa: CSVEVGGETQYF; CDR3nt: TGCAGCGTTGAAGTAGGGGGTGAGACCCAGTACTTC; len: 12; j_gene: TRBJ2-5; v_gene: TRBV29-1; abundance: many; d_gene: .
CDR3aa: CASIEQGVYGYTF; CDR3nt: TGTGCCAGCATAGAACAGGGGGTCTATGGCTACACCTTC; len: 13; j_gene: TRBJ1-2; v_gene: TRBV6-1; abundance: few; d_gene: TRBD1
CDR3aa: CAGSPSGGETQYF; CDR3nt: TGTGCCGGCAGTCCCTCAGGGGGCGAGACCCAGTACTTC; len: 13; j_gene: TRBJ2-5; v_gene: TRBV27; abundance: .; d_gene: TRBD1
CDR3aa: CASSLSTPYADAQYF; CDR3nt: TGTGCCAGCAGTTTATCGACACCTTACGCAGATGCGCAATATTTT; len: 15; j_gene: TRBJ2-3; v_gene: TRBV12-3/TRBV12-4; abundance: .; d_gene: .
CDR3aa: CASTRGTPVRGEQFF; CDR3nt: TGTGCCAGCACCAGGGGGACTCCGGTTCGGGGTGAGCAGTTCTTC; len: 15; j_gene: TRBJ2-1; v_gene: TRBV6-2/TRBV6-3; abundance: many; d_gene: .
CDR3aa: CASNTDTGELFF; CDR3nt: TGTGCCAGCAATACCGACACCGGGGAGCTGTTTTTT; len: 12; j_gene: TRBJ2-2; v_gene: TRBV7-2; abundance: .; d_gene: .
CDR3aa: CANSQALAGGRNEQFF; CDR3nt: TGTGCCAACAGTCAAGCGTTAGCGGGGGGGCGGAATGAGCAGTTCTTC; len: 16; j_gene: TRBJ2-1; v_gene: TRBV14; abundance: .; d_gene: TRBD2
CDR3aa: CSAGRGQGGNSPLHF; CDR3nt: TGCAGTGCTGGCCGGGGACAGGGGGGAAATTCACCCCTCCACTTT; len: 15; j_gene: TRBJ1-6; v_gene: TRBV20-1; abundance: .; d_gene: TRBD1
CDR3aa: CATSPRGQGLTAFNYGYTF; CDR3nt: TGTGCCACCAGCCCCCGCGGCCAGGGACTCACGGCTTTCAACTATGGCTACACCTTC; len: 19; j_gene: TRBJ1-2; v_gene: TRBV15; abundance: .; d_gene: .
CDR3aa: CASSQGLAGVEQYF; CDR3nt: TGCGCCAGCAGCCAGGGACTAGCGGGGGTCGAGCAGTACTTC; len: 14; j_gene: TRBJ2-7; v_gene: TRBV5-1; abundance: many; d_gene: TRBD2
CDR3aa: CASSPSTGSHYGYTF; CDR3nt: TGTGCCAGCTCACCAAGTACAGGGTCACACTATGGCTACACCTTC; len: 15; j_gene: TRBJ1-2; v_gene: TRBV18; abundance: .; d_gene: .
CDR3aa: CSANSHRDVNGSPLHF; CDR3nt: TGCAGTGCTAACTCACATAGGGACGTTAATGGTTCACCCCTCCACTTT; len: 16; j_gene: TRBJ1-6; v_gene: TRBV20-1; abundance: .; d_gene: .
CDR3aa: CASTPWVGTDTQYF; CDR3nt: TGTGCCAGCACCCCTTGGGTGGGCACAGATACGCAGTATTTT; len: 14; j_gene: TRBJ2-3; v_gene: TRBV27; abundance: many; d_gene: .
CDR3aa: CAALEAGQETQYF; CDR3nt: TGTGCCGCCCTCGAGGCGGGGCAAGAGACCCAGTACTTC; len: 13; j_gene: TRBJ2-5; v_gene: TRBV7-9; abundance: few; d_gene: .
CDR3aa: CAIGTGLYEQYF; CDR3nt: TGTGCCATTGGGACTGGCCTCTACGAGCAGTACTTC; len: 12; j_gene: TRBJ2-7; v_gene: TRBV10-3; abundance: many; d_gene: .
CDR3aa: CATSREGTRETQYF; CDR3nt: TGTGCCACCAGCAGAGAAGGGACACGAGAGACCCAGTACTTC; len: 14; j_gene: TRBJ2-5; v_gene: TRBV15; abundance: many; d_gene: .
CDR3aa: CASRPGQGRTGELFF; CDR3nt: TGTGCCAGCAGGCCGGGACAGGGTAGAACCGGGGAGCTGTTTTTT; len: 15; j_gene: TRBJ2-2; v_gene: TRBV12-3/TRBV12-4; abundance: .; d_gene: TRBD1
CDR3aa: CSARAGGVNTEAFF; CDR3nt: TGCAGTGCTAGAGCAGGAGGGGTCAACACTGAAGCTTTCTTT; len: 14; j_gene: TRBJ1-1; v_gene: TRBV20-1; abundance: .; d_gene: .
CDR3aa: CASSGVEQYF; CDR3nt: TGCGCCAGCTCTGGGGTAGAACAGTACTTC; len: 10; j_gene: TRBJ2-5; v_gene: TRBV5-1; abundance: many; d_gene: .
CDR3aa: CAWSVLRTSGHTDTQYF; CDR3nt: TGTGCCTGGAGTGTACTAAGGACTAGCGGCCACACAGATACGCAGTATTTT; len: 17; j_gene: TRBJ2-3; v_gene: TRBV30; abundance: .; d_gene: TRBD2
CDR3aa: CASSNPRGATEAFF; CDR3nt: TGCGCCAGCAGCAACCCACGCGGGGCCACTGAAGCTTTCTTT; len: 14; j_gene: TRBJ1-1; v_gene: TRBV5-1; abundance: few; d_gene: .
CDR3aa: CATAPRGGWGEQFF; CDR3nt: TGTGCCACCGCCCCACGAGGGGGCTGGGGGGAGCAGTTCTTC; len: 14; j_gene: TRBJ2-1; v_gene: TRBV24-1; abundance: many; d_gene: TRBD1
CDR3aa: CASSFMAGEKLFF; CDR3nt: TGTGCCAGCAGTTTCATGGCCGGGGAAAAACTGTTTTTT; len: 13; j_gene: TRBJ1-4; v_gene: TRBV6-5; abundance: many; d_gene: .
CDR3aa: CASSRNTGQGATGELFF; CDR3nt: TGTGCCAGCAGCCGAAATACGGGACAGGGTGCGACCGGGGAGCTGTTTTTT; len: 17; j_gene: TRBJ2-2; v_gene: TRBV7-9; abundance: .; d_gene: TRBD1
CDR3aa: CASTPTPGLKNQPQHF; CDR3nt: TGTGCCAGCACACCTACTCCGGGGCTTAAGAATCAGCCCCAGCATTTT; len: 16; j_gene: TRBJ1-5; v_gene: TRBV12-3/TRBV12-4; abundance: many; d_gene: .
CDR3aa: CASSYFSGGFSYNEQFF; CDR3nt: TGTGCCAGCAGTTATTTTAGCGGGGGTTTCTCCTACAATGAGCAGTTCTTC; len: 17; j_gene: TRBJ2-1; v_gene: TRBV3-1; abundance: few; d_gene: TRBD2
CDR3aa: CATSRDGDHGYTF; CDR3nt: TGTGCCACCAGCAGAGATGGAGACCATGGCTACACCTTC; len: 13; j_gene: TRBJ1-2; v_gene: TRBV15; abundance: few; d_gene: .
CDR3aa: CAISDRHSNTEAFF; CDR3nt: TGTGCCATCAGTGATAGGCATTCGAACACTGAAGCTTTCTTT; len: 14; j_gene: TRBJ1-1; v_gene: TRBV10-3; abundance: .; d_gene: .
CDR3aa: CASSSLTGANSNQPQHF; CDR3nt: TGTGCCAGCAGTTCCCTTACGGGGGCGAATAGCAATCAGCCCCAGCATTTT; len: 17; j_gene: TRBJ1-5; v_gene: TRBV27; abundance: few; d_gene: .
CDR3aa: CSASPGQGKGRYTF; CDR3nt: TGCAGTGCTTCTCCGGGACAGGGAAAAGGCCGCTACACCTTC; len: 14; j_gene: TRBJ1-2; v_gene: TRBV20-1; abundance: few; d_gene: TRBD1
CDR3aa: CAWSVLGRDGSAFF; CDR3nt: TGTGCCTGGAGTGTACTAGGCAGGGACGGGTCGGCTTTCTTT; len: 14; j_gene: TRBJ1-1; v_gene: TRBV30; abundance: many; d_gene: .
CDR3aa: CASSLEAATNEKLFF; CDR3nt: TGCGCCAGCAGTCTCGAAGCGGCGACCAATGAAAAACTGTTTTTT; len: 15; j_gene: TRBJ1-4; v_gene: TRBV5-1; abundance: many; d_gene: .
CDR3aa: CAISERDRGKAEAFF; CDR3nt: TGTGCCATCAGTGAGAGGGACAGGGGCAAGGCTGAAGCTTTCTTT; len: 15; j_gene: TRBJ1-1; v_gene: TRBV10-3; abundance: .; d_gene: TRBD1
CDR3aa: CASSTEPGVGADTQYF; CDR3nt: TGCGCCAGCAGCACCGAGCCCGGGGTAGGAGCAGATACGCAGTATTTT; len: 16; j_gene: TRBJ2-3; v_gene: TRBV5-1; abundance: few; d_gene: .
CDR3aa: CASGRLYGYTF; CDR3nt: TGTGCCAGTGGAAGGCTCTATGGCTACACCTTC; len: 11; j_gene: TRBJ1-2; v_gene: TRBV12-3/TRBV12-4; abundance: once; d_gene: .
CDR3aa: CASRRAQAPDTQYF; CDR3nt: TGTGCCAGCAGGCGTGCCCAGGCCCCAGATACGCAGTATTTT; len: 14; j_gene: TRBJ2-3; v_gene: TRBV27; abundance: .; d_gene: .
CDR3aa: CASSGLTGGSNGFGYTF; CDR3nt: TGTGCCAGCAGTGGTTTGACAGGGGGCTCCAATGGATTTGGCTACACCTTC; len: 17; j_gene: TRBJ1-2; v_gene: TRBV7-2; abundance: .; d_gene: TRBD1
CDR3aa: CASRRLAGGQYF; CDR3nt: TGTGCCAGCAGACGACTAGCGGGGGGGCAGTATTTT; len: 12; j_gene: TRBJ2-3; v_gene: TRBV6-5; abundance: many; d_gene: TRBD2
CDR3aa: CASSPGLGGGNYGYTF; CDR3nt: TGTGCCAGCAGTCCCGGTTTAGGGGGGGGCAACTATGGCTACACCTTC; len: 16; j_gene: TRBJ1-2; v_gene: TRBV6-5; abundance: many; d_gene: .
CDR3aa: CAISSGPAADTQYF; CDR3nt: TGTGCCATCAGCTCGGGGCCCGCCGCAGATACGCAGTATTTT; len: 14; j_gene: TRBJ2-3; v_gene: TRBV10-3; abundance: many; d_gene: .
CDR3aa: CSAREEGTNNEQFF; CDR3nt: TGCAGTGCTAGAGAAGAGGGAACGAACAATGAGCAGTTCTTC; len: 14; j_gene: TRBJ2-1; v_gene: TRBV20-1; abundance: .; d_gene: .
CDR3aa: CASSPTIWTALRPYF; CDR3nt: TGTGCCAGCAGCCCAACCATATGGACAGCGTTGCGCCCATATTTT; len: 15; j_gene: TRBJ1-3; v_gene: TRBV7-2; abundance: .; d_gene: .
CDR3aa: CASSLSRLGPGESDTQYF; CDR3nt: TGTGCCAGCAGTTTATCCCGCCTAGGGCCCGGGGAGTCAGATACGCAGTATTTT; len: 18; j_gene: TRBJ2-3; v_gene: TRBV12-3/TRBV12-4; abundance: many; d_gene: .
CDR3aa: CSASRVSGVNEQYF; CDR3nt: TGCAGTGCTTCCCGGGTTAGCGGGGTAAACGAGCAGTACTTC; len: 14; j_gene: TRBJ2-7; v_gene: TRBV20-1; abundance: many; d_gene: TRBD2
CDR3aa: CAISGGQQETQYF; CDR3nt: TGTGCTATCAGTGGGGGGCAGCAAGAGACCCAGTACTTC; len: 13; j_gene: TRBJ2-5; v_gene: TRBV10-3; abundance: .; d_gene: .